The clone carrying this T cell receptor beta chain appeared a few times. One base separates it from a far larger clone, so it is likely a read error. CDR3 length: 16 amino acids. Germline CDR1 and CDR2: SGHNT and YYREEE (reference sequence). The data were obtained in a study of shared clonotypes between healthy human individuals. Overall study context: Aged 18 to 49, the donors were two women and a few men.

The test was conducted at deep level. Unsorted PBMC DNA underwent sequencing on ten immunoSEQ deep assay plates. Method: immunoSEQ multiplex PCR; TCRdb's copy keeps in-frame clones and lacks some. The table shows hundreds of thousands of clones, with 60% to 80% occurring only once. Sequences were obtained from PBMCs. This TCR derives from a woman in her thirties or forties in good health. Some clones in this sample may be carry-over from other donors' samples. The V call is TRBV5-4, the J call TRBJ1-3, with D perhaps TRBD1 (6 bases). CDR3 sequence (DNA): TGTGCCAGCAGCTGGGGGACAAGGGCCTCTGGAGACACCATATATTTT. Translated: CASSWGTRASGDTIYF. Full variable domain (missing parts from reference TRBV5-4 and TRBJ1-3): ETGVTQSPTHLIKTRGQQVTLRCSSQSGHNTVSWYQQALGQGPQFIFQYYREEENGRGNFPPRFSGLQFPNYSSELNVNALELDDSALYLCASSWGTRASGDTIYFGEGSWLTVV.